A single sample is the source of the 19 T cell receptor beta chains below, sequenced in a study of monozygotic twins with inflammatory bowel disease. TCRdb reprocessed the 5' RACE reads and stores each CDR3 protein as one record, lacking DNA. The table lists 190,000 or so distinct CDR3 sequences. Material for sequencing was blood. Receptors were obtained from a human donor with ulcerative colitis or Crohn's disease, or a healthy co-twin of an affected twin (not recorded which).

The chain recombines TRBV12-3 or TRBV12-4 with TRBJ2-3. This CDR3 has 13 amino acids. This chain's CDR3 is CASSRRVADTQYF.

This chain joins TRBV19 and TRBJ1-2. Per germline, CDR1 LNHDA and CDR2 SQIVND (reference sequence). The CDR3 sequence is 13 residues long. CDR3 sequence reads: CASSRTVNYGYTF. Together with reference TRBV19 and TRBJ1-2, the CDR3 gives the full variable domain: DGGITQSPKYLFRKEGQNVTLSCEQNLNHDAMYWYRQDPGQGLRLIYYSQIVNDFQKGDIAEGYSVSREKKESFPLTVTSAQKNPTAFYLCASSRTVNYGYTFGSGTRLTVV.

This chain links TRBV20-1 with TRBJ2-7; TCRdb gives TRBD1 as the D gene, but with no DNA this cannot be confirmed. This CDR3 has 15 residues. Germline loops: CDR1 DFQATT, CDR2 SNEGSKA (reference sequence). This chain's CDR3 is CSARDDRGTRYEQYF.

The chain combines TRBV20-1 with TRBJ1-1; lacking DNA, the TRBD1 call made by TCRdb goes unchecked. CDR1 and CDR2 (germline): DFQATT, SNEGSKA (reference sequence). The CDR3 is made up of 13 amino acids. The CDR3 protein is CSARGAAPSEAFF.

The chain recombines TRBV4-1 with TRBJ2-1. The length of the CDR3 is 16 residues. Germline CDR1 MGHRA, CDR2 YSYEKL. CDR3 region: CASSQVGQVFPNEQFF.

The chain recombines TRBV20-1 with TRBJ1-1. CDR1 and CDR2 (germline): DFQATT, SNEGSKA (reference sequence). CDR3 length: 11 residues. Here the CDR3 reads CSAMEVAEAFF.

The chain couples TRBV10-3 to TRBJ2-1; the TCRdb D gene call, TRBD1, has no DNA to confirm it. The CDR3 loop spans 17 amino acids. CDR1 ENHRY and CDR2 SYGVKD come from the germline V gene. The CDR3 loop is CAISEFLSWGQGNEQFF.

V usage is TRBV15 and J usage is TRBJ1-5. This CDR3 comprises 15 residues. Per the germline V gene, CDR1 is LNHNV and CDR2 is YYDKDF (reference sequence). The CDR3: CATSSPLTDNQPQHF.

V and J are TRBV19 and TRBJ1-5; as DNA is missing, the TRBD1 call by TCRdb cannot be tested. This CDR3 comprises 12 residues. Germline lookup yields CDR1 LNHDA and CDR2 SQIVND (reference sequence). CDR3 protein: CASSIQGQPQHF.

The chain joins TRBV20-1 to TRBJ2-7; with no DNA, the TCRdb D assignment of TRBD1 cannot be verified. CDR3 length: 12 amino acids. The germline CDR1 and CDR2 sequences are DFQATT and SNEGSKA (reference sequence). CDR3 sequence reads: CSARRTGGEQYF.

The genes are TRBV12-3 or TRBV12-4 and TRBJ1-2; TCRdb selects TRBD1, and the lack of DNA leaves this call unchecked. The CDR3 is 16 amino acids. The CDR3 here is CASSLSSRDRAAGYTF.

The CDR3 loop reads CASSQGASVSTDTQYF. V usage is TRBV14 and J usage is TRBJ2-3; the D call of TRBD2 rests on TCRdb alone, since no DNA is present to check it. The V gene's germline CDR1 is SGHDN and CDR2 FVKESK. The CDR3 contains 16 residues.

The CDR3: CASSPPADTQYF. J is TRBJ2-3 and V is TRBV18. The germline V gene encodes CDR1 KGHSH and CDR2 LQKENI. The CDR3 consists of 12 residues.

This chain links TRBV21-1 with TRBJ1-1; TCRdb picks TRBD1, but there is no DNA to check that call. TRBV21-1 is listed as a pseudogene. The CDR3 length is 18 residues. CDR3 in amino acids: CASSRFRDTHLMNTEAFF.

The rearrangement uses TRBV24-1 and TRBJ2-7. The CDR3 length is 12 residues. CDR1 is KGHDR and CDR2 is SFDVKD in the germline V gene. CDR3 in amino acids: CATEGGPDEQYF.

The chain employs TRBV19 and TRBJ1-6; there is no DNA to check the TCRdb D call of TRBD1. The CDR3 spans 15 residues. Germline CDR1 and CDR2: LNHDA and SQIVND (reference sequence). Here the CDR3 reads CASTPGGQENSPLHF.

The genes are TRBV20-1 and TRBJ2-3; TCRdb selects TRBD1, and the lack of DNA leaves this call unchecked. Germline CDR1 reads DFQATT; CDR2 reads SNEGSKA (reference sequence). The CDR3 is made up of 13 amino acids. The CDR3 reads CSASPQTTDTQYF.

The rearrangement joins TRBV7-2 to TRBJ1-1; TCRdb indicates TRBD1, and absent DNA this call remains unverified. This CDR3 spans 14 amino acids. CDR1 and CDR2 (germline): SGHTA, FQGNSA. The CDR3 loop is CASSRRTGGTEAFF.

The V and J genes are TRBV9 and TRBJ2-7; the D gene TCRdb calls, TRBD1, cannot be checked with no DNA. Germline values: CDR1 SGDLS, CDR2 YYNGEE. CDR3 length: 14 residues. CDR3 amino acids: CASSVDPGFYEQYF.